Presented here are 10 T cell receptor beta chains from one specimen sequenced in a study of beta chain features in type 1 diabetes. Reverse transcribing all isolated RNA meant expressed TCRB transcripts were sequenced. Here immunoSEQ multiplex PCR was the method, and the copy in TCRdb shows in-frame clones only, minus some. The sample has some 60,000 clones, approximately 59% seen once; the top ten hold roughly 2%. Sequencing used Tregs from blood. The origin of the receptors is a woman under 30 in good health.

This clone has a handful of counts. The J gene is TRBJ2-3, the V gene TRBV5-4; D remains unclear. The V and J ends lost 0 bases and 6 bases respectively, with 14 bases between them. The CDR3 is made up of 15 amino acids. Germline CDR1 reads SGHNT; CDR2 reads YYREEE (reference sequence). The CDR3 region is CASSLGASPYDTQYF. The CDR3 nucleotides are TGTGCCAGCAGCTTGGGTGCGTCTCCCTATGATACGCAGTATTTT. Full variable domain (rest looked up from reference TRBV5-4 and TRBJ2-3): ETGVTQSPTHLIKTRGQQVTLRCSSQSGHNTVSWYQQALGQGPQFIFQYYREEENGRGNFPPRFSGLQFPNYSSELNVNALELDDSALYLCASSLGASPYDTQYFGPGTRLTVL.

The V and J genes are TRBV7-2 and TRBJ2-2; D gene uncertain. CDR3 length: 15 amino acids. Looked up from germline, CDR1 is SGHTA and CDR2 is FQGNSA. Trimming removed 5 bases from V and 4 bases from J, with 14 bases in between. The CDR3 bases are TGTGCCAGCAGCCCTGGAGTGACCATCACCGGGGAGCTGTTTTTT. Its translation: CASSPGVTITGELFF.

Only one count was recorded for this clone. V and J are TRBV6-5 and TRBJ2-7; perhaps TRBD1 as D (5 bases). The germline CDR1 and CDR2 sequences are MNHEY and SVGAGI. CDR3 length: 14 residues. The ends were cut back, 5 bases at V and 2 bases at J, with 13 bases in the middle. CDR3 region: CASSVDSLAYEQYF. DNA of the CDR3: TGTGCCAGCAGTGTAGACAGCCTAGCCTACGAGCAGTACTTC.

V is TRBV5-1 and J is TRBJ2-6; perhaps TRBD1 as D (5 bases). Trimming shortened V by 4 bases and J by 2 bases, and 13 bases separated the two germline ends. Germline-derived CDR1 and CDR2 are SGHRS and YFSETQ. CDR3 length equals 16 residues. CDR3 sequence (DNA): TGCGCCAGCAGCCGGACATTCCTGCCTGGGGCCAACGTCCTGACTTTC. Protein sequence: CASSRTFLPGANVLTF.

The chain recombines TRBV6-1 with TRBJ2-1; D is ambiguous. V was trimmed by 8 bases and J by 0 bases, leaving 8 bases between them. This CDR3 is built from 13 residues. Germline CDR1 reads MNHNS; CDR2 reads SASEGT. CDR3 protein: CASRGSSYNEQFF. The CDR3 bases are TGTGCCAGCCGCGGAAGCTCCTACAATGAGCAGTTCTTC.

The CDR3 loop is CASSEGTSGVSYEQYF. Written as DNA, the CDR3 is TGCGCCAGCAGCGAGGGGACTAGCGGGGTCTCCTACGAGCAGTACTTC. The gene calls are TRBV5-1 and TRBJ2-7, with TRBD2 matching 13 bases. Germline V lookup: CDR1 SGHRS, CDR2 YFSETQ. The CDR3 has 16 residues. V shed 4 bases, J shed 0 bases, and the junction held 4 bases outside the gene matches.

This chain links TRBV6-6 with TRBJ2-3, with 7 nucleotides matching TRBD2. CDR3 length: 15 amino acids. Per the germline V gene, CDR1 is MNHNY and CDR2 is SVGAGI (reference sequence). V was pared by 5 bases and J by 0 bases, with 5 bases of the junction left unmatched. This CDR3 reads CASSPRDYSTDTQYF. The CDR3 DNA reads as TGTGCCAGCAGTCCGCGGGACTATAGCACAGATACGCAGTATTTT.

V usage is TRBV6-5 and J usage is TRBJ1-3, with a possible D match to TRBD1 (6 bases). The germline CDR1 and CDR2 sequences are MNHEY and SVGAGI. Trimming left V 2 bases short and J 4 bases short, with 12 bases between. This CDR3 region has 15 residues. The CDR3 protein is CASSYKGTFGNTIYF. CDR3 in DNA: TGTGCCAGCAGTTACAAAGGGACATTCGGAAACACCATATATTTT.

The count of this clone is one. This chain joins TRBV11-2 and TRBJ1-1; tentatively, D is TRBD1 (5 bases). Deletions cut 1 base from V and 1 base from J, with 7 bases between. Germline values: CDR1 SGHAT, CDR2 FQNNGV. The CDR3 totals 14 residues. CDR3 sequence: CASSLAGGNTEAFF. CDR3 bases: TGTGCCAGCAGCTTAGCGGGGGGGAACACTGAAGCTTTCTTT. Combining the CDR3 with reference TRBV11-2 and TRBJ1-1 gives the whole variable domain EAGVAQSPRYKIIEKRQSVAFWCNPISGHATLYWYQQILGQGPKLLIQFQNNGVVDDSQLPKDRFSAERLKGVDSTLKIQPAKLEDSAVYLCASSLAGGNTEAFFGQGTRLTVV.

The genes are TRBV4-1 and TRBJ2-1; 9 bases line up with TRBD2. Germline assignment: CDR1 MGHRA and CDR2 YSYEKL. V was pared by 3 bases and J by 1 base, with 10 bases of the junction left unmatched. The CDR3 length is 18 residues. The CDR3 loop is CASSQSRVAGDSYNEQFF. CDR3 nucleotides: TGCGCCAGCAGCCAGAGCCGGGTAGCGGGAGATTCCTACAATGAGCAGTTCTTC.